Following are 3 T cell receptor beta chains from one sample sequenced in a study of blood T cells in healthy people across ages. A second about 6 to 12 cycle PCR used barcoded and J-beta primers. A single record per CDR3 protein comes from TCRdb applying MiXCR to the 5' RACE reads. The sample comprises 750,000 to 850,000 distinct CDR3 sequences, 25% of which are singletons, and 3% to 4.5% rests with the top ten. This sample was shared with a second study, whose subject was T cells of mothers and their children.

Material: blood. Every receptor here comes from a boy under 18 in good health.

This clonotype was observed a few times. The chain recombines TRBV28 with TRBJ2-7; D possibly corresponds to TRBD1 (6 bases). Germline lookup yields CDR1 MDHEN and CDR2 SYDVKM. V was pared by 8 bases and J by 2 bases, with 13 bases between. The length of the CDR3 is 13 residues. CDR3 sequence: CASRDTLTYEQYF. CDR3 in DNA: TGTGCCAGCCGGGACACACTGACCTACGAGCAGTACTTC.

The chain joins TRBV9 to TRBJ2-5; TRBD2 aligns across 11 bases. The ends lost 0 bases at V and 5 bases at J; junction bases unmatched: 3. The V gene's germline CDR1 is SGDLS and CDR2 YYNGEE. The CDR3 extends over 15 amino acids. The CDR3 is CASSVVAGGPETQYF. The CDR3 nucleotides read TGTGCCAGCAGCGTAGTAGCGGGGGGGCCGGAGACCCAGTACTTC.

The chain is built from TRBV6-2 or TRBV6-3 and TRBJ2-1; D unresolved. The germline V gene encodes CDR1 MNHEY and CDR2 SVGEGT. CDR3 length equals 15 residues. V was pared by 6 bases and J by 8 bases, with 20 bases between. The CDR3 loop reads CASSSEGRYVDEQFF. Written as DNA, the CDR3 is TGTGCCAGCAGCTCAGAAGGACGTTACGTCGATGAGCAGTTCTTC.